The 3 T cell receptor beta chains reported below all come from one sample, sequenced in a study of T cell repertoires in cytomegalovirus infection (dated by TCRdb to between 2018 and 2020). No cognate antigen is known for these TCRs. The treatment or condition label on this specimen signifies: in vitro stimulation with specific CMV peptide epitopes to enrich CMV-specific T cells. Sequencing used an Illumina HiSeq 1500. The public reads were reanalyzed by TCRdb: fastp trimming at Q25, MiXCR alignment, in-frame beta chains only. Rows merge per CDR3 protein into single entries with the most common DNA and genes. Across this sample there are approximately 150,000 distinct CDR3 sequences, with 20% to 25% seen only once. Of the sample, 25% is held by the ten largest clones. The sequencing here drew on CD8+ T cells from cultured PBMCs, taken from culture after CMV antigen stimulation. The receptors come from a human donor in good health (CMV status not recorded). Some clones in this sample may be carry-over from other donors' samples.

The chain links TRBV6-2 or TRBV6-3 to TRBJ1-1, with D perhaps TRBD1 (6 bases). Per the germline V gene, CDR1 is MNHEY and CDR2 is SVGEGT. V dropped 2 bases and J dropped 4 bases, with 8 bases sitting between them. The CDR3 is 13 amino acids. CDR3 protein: CASSYVGATEAFF. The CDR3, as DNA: TGTGCCAGCAGTTACGTGGGGGCCACTGAAGCTTTCTTT.

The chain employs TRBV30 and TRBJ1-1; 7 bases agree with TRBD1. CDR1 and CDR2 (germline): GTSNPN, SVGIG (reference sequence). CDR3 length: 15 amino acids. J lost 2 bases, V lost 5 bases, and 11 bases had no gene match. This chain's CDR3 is CAWYRQGGGNTEAFF. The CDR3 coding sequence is TGTGCCTGGTATAGACAGGGAGGAGGTAACACTGAAGCTTTCTTT.

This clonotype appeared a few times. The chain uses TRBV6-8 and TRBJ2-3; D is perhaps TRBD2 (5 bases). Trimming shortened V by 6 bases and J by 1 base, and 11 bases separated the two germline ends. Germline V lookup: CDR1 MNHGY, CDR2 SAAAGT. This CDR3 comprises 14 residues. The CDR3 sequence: CASSPGIGTDTQYF. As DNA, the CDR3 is TGTGCCAGCAGCCCCGGGATTGGCACAGATACGCAGTATTTT.